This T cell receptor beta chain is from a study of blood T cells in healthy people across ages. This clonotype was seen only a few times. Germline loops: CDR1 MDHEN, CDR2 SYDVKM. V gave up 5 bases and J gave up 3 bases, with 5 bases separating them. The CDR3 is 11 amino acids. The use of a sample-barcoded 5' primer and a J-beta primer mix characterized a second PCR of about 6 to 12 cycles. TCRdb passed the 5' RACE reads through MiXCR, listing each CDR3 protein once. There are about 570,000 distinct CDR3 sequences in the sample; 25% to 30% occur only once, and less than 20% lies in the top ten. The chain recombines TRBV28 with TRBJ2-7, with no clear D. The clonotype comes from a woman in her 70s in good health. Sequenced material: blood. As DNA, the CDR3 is TGTGCCAGCAGTGACAACTACGAGCAGTACTTC. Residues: CASSDNYEQYF.